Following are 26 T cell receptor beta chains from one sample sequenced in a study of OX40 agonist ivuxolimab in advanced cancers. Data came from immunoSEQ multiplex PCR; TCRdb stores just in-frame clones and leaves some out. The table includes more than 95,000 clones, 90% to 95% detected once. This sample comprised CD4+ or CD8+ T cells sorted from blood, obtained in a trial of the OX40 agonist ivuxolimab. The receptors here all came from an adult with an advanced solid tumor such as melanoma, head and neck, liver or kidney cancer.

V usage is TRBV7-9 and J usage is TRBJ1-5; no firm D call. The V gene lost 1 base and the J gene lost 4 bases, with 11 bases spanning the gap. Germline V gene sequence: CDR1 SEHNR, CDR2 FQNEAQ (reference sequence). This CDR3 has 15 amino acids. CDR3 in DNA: TGTGCCAGCAGCTTAGATCTAGGGAAGAATCAGCCCCAGCATTTT. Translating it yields CASSLDLGKNQPQHF.

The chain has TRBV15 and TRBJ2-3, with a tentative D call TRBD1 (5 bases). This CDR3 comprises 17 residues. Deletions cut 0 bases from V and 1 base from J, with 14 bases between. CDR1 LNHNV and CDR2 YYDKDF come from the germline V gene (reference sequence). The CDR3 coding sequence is TGTGCCACCAGCAGAGACCTCTGGACCAGGGGCACAGATACGCAGTATTTT. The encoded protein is CATSRDLWTRGTDTQYF.

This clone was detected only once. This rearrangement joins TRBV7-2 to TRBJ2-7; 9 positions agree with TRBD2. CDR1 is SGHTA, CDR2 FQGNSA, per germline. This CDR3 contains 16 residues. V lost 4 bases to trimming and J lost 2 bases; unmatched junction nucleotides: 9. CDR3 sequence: CASSWGVGGRAYEQYF. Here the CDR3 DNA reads TGTGCCAGCAGCTGGGGGGTTGGCGGGAGGGCCTACGAGCAGTACTTC.

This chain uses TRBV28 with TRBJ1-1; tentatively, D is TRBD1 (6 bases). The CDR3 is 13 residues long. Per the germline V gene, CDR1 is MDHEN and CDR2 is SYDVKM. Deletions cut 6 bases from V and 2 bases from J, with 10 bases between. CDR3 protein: CASSQDRNTEAFF. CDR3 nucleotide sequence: TGTGCCAGCAGCCAGGACAGAAACACTGAAGCTTTCTTT.

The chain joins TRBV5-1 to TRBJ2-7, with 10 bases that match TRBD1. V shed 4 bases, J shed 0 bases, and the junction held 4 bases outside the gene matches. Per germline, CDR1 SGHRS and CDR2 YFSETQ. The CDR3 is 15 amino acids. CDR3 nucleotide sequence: TGCGCCAGCAGCCGGGGACAGGGGAGCTCCTACGAGCAGTACTTC. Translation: CASSRGQGSSYEQYF.

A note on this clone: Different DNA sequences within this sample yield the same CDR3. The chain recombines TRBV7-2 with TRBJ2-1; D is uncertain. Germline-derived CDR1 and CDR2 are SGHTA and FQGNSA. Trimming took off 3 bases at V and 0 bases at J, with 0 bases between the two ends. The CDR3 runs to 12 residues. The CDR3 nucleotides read TGTGCCAGCAGCTTCTCCTACAATGAGCAGTTCTTC. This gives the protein CASSFSYNEQFF. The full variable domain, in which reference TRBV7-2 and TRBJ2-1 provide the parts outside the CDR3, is GAGVSQSPSNKVTEKGKDVELRCDPISGHTALYWYRQSLGQGLEFLIYFQGNSAPDKSGLPSDRFSAERTGGSVSTLTIQRTQQEDSAVYLCASSFSYNEQFFGPGTRLTVL.

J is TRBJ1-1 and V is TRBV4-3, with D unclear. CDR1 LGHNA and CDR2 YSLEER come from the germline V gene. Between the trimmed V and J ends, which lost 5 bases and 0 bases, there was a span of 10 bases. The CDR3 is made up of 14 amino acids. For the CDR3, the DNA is TGCGCCAGCAGCTCCGAAGCCGTGAACACTGAAGCTTTCTTT. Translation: CASSSEAVNTEAFF.

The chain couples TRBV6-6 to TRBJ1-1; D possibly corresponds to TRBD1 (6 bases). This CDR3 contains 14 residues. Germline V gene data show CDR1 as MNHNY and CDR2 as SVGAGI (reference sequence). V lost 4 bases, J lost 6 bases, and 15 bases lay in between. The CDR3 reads CASSWNRDGSEAFF. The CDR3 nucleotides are TGTGCCAGCAGTTGGAACAGGGACGGCTCTGAAGCTTTCTTT.

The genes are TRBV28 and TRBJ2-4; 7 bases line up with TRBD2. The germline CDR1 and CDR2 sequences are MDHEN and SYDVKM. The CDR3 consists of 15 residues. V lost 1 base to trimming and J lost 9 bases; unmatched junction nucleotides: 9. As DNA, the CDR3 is TGTGCCAGCAGTTTATCTGGGAGGGCCGGATCCATTCAGTACTTC. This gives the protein CASSLSGRAGSIQYF.

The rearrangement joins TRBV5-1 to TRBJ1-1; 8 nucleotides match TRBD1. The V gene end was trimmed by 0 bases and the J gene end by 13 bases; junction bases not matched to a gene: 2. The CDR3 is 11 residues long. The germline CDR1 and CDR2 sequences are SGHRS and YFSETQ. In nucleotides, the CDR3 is TGCGCCAGCAGCTTGGCAGGACAGGGTTTCTTT. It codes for CASSLAGQGFF.

The DNA for the CDR3 is TGTGCCAGTAGTATCCGCCAGGACGCCTATAATTCACCCCTCCACTTT. Translating gives CASSIRQDAYNSPLHF. The V and J genes are TRBV19 and TRBJ1-6; D gene uncertain. V lost 3 bases, J lost 2 bases, and 11 bases lay in between. The CDR3 has 16 residues. Germline loops: CDR1 LNHDA, CDR2 SQIVND (reference sequence).

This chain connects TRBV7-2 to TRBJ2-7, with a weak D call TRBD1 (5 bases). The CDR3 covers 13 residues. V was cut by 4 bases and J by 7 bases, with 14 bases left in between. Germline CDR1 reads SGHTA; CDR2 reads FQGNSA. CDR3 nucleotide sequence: TGTGCCAGCAGCTCCCGAAACCCAGGGGAGCAGTACTTC. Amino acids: CASSSRNPGEQYF.

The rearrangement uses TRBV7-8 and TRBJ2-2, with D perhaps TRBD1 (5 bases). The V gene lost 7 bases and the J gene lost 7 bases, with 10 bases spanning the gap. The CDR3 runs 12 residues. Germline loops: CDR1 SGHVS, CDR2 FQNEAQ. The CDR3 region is CASTRTNGELFF. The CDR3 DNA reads TGTGCCAGCACCCGGACAAACGGGGAGCTGTTTTTT.

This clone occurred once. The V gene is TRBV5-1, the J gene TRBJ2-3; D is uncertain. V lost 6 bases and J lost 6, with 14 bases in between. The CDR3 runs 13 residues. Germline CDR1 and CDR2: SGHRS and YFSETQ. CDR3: CASNGLVADTQYF. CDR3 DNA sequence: TGCGCCAGCAATGGGCTAGTCGCGGATACGCAGTATTTT.

The CDR3 DNA reads as TGTGCCAGCAGCCCCCGAGACGAGCAGTACTTC. Translation: CASSPRDEQYF. This chain connects TRBV11-2 to TRBJ2-7; D is undetermined. The V and J ends lost 5 bases and 5 bases respectively, with 7 bases between them. The CDR3 totals 11 residues. Germline V lookup: CDR1 SGHAT, CDR2 FQNNGV.

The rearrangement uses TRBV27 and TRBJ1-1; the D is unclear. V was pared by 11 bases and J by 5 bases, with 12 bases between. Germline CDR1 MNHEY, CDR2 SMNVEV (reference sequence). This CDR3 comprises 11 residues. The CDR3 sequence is CAPEVLTEAFF. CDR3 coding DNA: TGTGCCCCCGAGGTCCTTACTGAAGCTTTCTTT.

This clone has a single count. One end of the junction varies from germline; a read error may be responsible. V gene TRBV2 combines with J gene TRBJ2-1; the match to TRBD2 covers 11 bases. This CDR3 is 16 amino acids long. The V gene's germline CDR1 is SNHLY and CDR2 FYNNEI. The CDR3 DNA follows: TGTGCCAGCAGTCCAACTACTAGCGGGAGCCGCAATGAGCAGCTCTTC. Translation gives CASSPTTSGSRNEQLF. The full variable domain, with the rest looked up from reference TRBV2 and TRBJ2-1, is EPEVTQTPSHQVTQMGQEVILRCVPISNHLYFYWYRQILGQKVEFLVSFYNNEISEKSEIFDDQFSVERPDGSNFTLKIRSTKLEDSAMYFCASSPTTSGSRNEQLFGPGTRLTVL.

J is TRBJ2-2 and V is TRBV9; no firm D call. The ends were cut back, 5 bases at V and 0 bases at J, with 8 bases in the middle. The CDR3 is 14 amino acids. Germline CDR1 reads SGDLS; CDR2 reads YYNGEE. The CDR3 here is CASRPGSNTGELFF. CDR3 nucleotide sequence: TGTGCCAGCAGGCCGGGTTCGAACACCGGGGAGCTGTTTTTT.

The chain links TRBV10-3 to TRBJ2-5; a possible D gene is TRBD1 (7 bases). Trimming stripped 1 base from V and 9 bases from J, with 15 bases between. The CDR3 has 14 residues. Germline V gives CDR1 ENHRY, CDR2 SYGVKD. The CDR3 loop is CAISELSTGEAQYF. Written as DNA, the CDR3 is TGTGCCATCAGTGAGTTATCCACAGGGGAGGCCCAGTACTTC.

In nucleotides, the CDR3 is TGTGCCAGCAGTCGGGACAGGGGAGGCAATCAGCCCCAGCATTTT. It is translated as CASSRDRGGNQPQHF. This chain connects TRBV6-1 to TRBJ1-5; TRBD1 matches 10 bases. V lost 5 bases, J lost 2 bases, and 3 bases stayed unmatched. The V gene's germline CDR1 is MNHNS and CDR2 SASEGT. The CDR3 is made up of 15 amino acids.

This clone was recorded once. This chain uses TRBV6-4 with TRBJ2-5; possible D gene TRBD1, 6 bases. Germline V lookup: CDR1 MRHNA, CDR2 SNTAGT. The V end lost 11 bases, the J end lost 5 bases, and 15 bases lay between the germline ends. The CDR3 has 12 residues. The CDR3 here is CAGPGVGETQYF. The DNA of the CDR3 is TGTGCCGGGCCAGGGGTCGGGGAGACCCAGTACTTC.

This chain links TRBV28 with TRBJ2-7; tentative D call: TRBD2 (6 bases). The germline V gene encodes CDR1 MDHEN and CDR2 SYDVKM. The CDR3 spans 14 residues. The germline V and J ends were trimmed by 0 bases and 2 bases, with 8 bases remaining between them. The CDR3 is CASSLWGGAYEQYF. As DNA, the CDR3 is TGTGCCAGCAGTTTATGGGGGGGAGCCTACGAGCAGTACTTC.

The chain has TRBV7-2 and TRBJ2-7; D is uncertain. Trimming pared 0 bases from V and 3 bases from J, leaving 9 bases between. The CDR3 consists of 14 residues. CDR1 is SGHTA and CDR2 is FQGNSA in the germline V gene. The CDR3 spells CASSLAYGHYEQYF. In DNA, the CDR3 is TGTGCCAGCAGCTTAGCGTACGGGCACTACGAGCAGTACTTC.

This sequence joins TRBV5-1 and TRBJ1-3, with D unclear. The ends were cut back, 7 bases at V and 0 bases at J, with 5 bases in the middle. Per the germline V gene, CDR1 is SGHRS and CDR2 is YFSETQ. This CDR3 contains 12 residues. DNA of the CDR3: TGCGCCAGCCATGGCTCTGGAAACACCATATATTTT. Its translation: CASHGSGNTIYF.

The CDR3 DNA follows: TGCGCCAGCAGCTTGGGGACTAGCGGGTTCTACGAGCAGTACTTC. It encodes CASSLGTSGFYEQYF. V gene TRBV5-1 combines with J gene TRBJ2-7; 11 bases are shared with TRBD2. Germline trimming cut 0 bases from V and 3 bases from J; bases unmatched to any gene: 2. Germline V gives CDR1 SGHRS, CDR2 YFSETQ. The CDR3 is made up of 15 amino acids.

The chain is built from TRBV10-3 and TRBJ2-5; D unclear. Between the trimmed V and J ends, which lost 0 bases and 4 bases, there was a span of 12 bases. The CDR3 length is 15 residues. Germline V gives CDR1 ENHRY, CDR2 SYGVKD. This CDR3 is CAISESDLYAETQYF. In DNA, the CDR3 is TGTGCCATCAGTGAGTCAGACTTATACGCAGAGACCCAGTACTTC.